A single sample gave rise to the 9 T cell receptor beta chains below, sequenced in a study of blood T cells in healthy people across ages. A J-beta primer mix and a sample-barcoded 5' primer were used in a second PCR of roughly 6 to 11 cycles. MiXCR, run by TCRdb on the 5' RACE reads, gives a single entry per CDR3 protein. In the table there are approximately 880,000 distinct CDR3 sequences, under 50% of which are singletons. The sample consisted of blood. These receptors were taken from a man aged 25-40 years in good health.

This clonotype was seen once. The CDR3 region is CSVAGSSEKLFF. The CDR3 nucleotides read TGCAGCGTTGCAGGGAGCAGCGAAAAACTGTTTTTT. The J gene is TRBJ1-4, the V gene TRBV29-1, with a tentative D call TRBD1 (5 bases). CDR3 size: 12 residues. V was clipped by 4 bases and J by 8 bases, with 11 bases between them. Germline loops: CDR1 SQVTM, CDR2 ANQGSEA.

CDR3 in DNA: TGCGCCAGCAGCCAGAGGGGCAGTAATAGCAATCAGCCCCAGCATTTT. Translating gives CASSQRGSNSNQPQHF. This chain links TRBV4-1 with TRBJ1-5; tentative D call: TRBD1 (5 bases). The V end lost 3 bases, the J end lost 0 bases, and 12 bases lay between the germline ends. This CDR3 is 16 amino acids long. Per the germline V gene, CDR1 is MGHRA and CDR2 is YSYEKL.

The CDR3 region is CASSTDVNSGSPLHF. The CDR3 DNA reads TGTGCCAGCAGCACGGACGTAAATTCGGGTTCACCCCTCCACTTT. The chain couples TRBV9 to TRBJ1-6, with D unclear. Trimming removed 4 bases from V and 9 bases from J, with 17 bases in between. In germline, CDR1 is SGDLS, CDR2 YYNGEE. The CDR3 is 15 residues long.

The rearrangement uses TRBV15 and TRBJ1-2, with 7 bases matching TRBD1. V shed 0 bases, J shed 2 bases, and the junction held 3 bases outside the gene matches. The CDR3 loop spans 15 amino acids. Germline loops: CDR1 LNHNV, CDR2 YYDKDF (reference sequence). The DNA of the CDR3 is TGTGCCACCAGCAGAGAAGAGGGGGCAAACTATGGCTACACCTTC. As protein: CATSREEGANYGYTF.

This clonotype was seen a handful of times. The chain carries TRBV27 and TRBJ2-3; a weak D match, TRBD1 (6 bases). The CDR3 runs 15 residues. The V and J ends lost 5 bases and 3 bases respectively, with 15 bases between them. Germline V gene data show CDR1 as MNHEY and CDR2 as SMNVEV (reference sequence). This CDR3 reads CASSVGRGRTDTQYF. For the CDR3, the DNA is TGTGCCAGCAGTGTCGGCAGGGGAAGGACAGATACGCAGTATTTT.

The chain recombines TRBV4-1 with TRBJ1-4; weak D call: TRBD1 (6 bases). The CDR3 sequence is 15 residues long. Germline V CDR1 and CDR2: MGHRA, YSYEKL. V lost 7 bases, J lost 4 bases, and 16 bases lay in between. The CDR3 DNA reads TGCGCCAGCACCTTGAGGGGACACCTTAATGAAAAACTGTTTTTT. It specifies CASTLRGHLNEKLFF.

A remark on this clonotype: The junction shows a germline mismatch at one end, possibly a read error. In DNA form, the CDR3 reads TGCGTCAGCGGTCCAATTACCGGCTCCGAGCAGTACTTC. The encoded protein is CVSGPITGSEQYF. The chain joins TRBV4-1 to TRBJ2-5; a possible D gene is TRBD2 (5 bases). Matching the DNA end better, TRBJ2-7 makes the J call doubtful. Germline loops: CDR1 MGHRA, CDR2 YSYEKL. CDR3 length: 13 residues.

The chain couples TRBV7-2 to TRBJ2-3; D is possibly TRBD1 or TRBD2 (7 bases each). The CDR3 is 16 residues long. Trimming shortened V by 1 base and J by 1 base, and 12 bases separated the two germline ends. The V gene's germline CDR1 is SGHTA and CDR2 FQGNSA. CDR3 nucleotide sequence: TGTGCCAGCAGCTTAGAGGGAGGGGGCGGCACAGATACGCAGTATTTT. Amino acids: CASSLEGGGGTDTQYF.

This chain uses TRBV27 with TRBJ2-1, with TRBD2 as a possible D gene (6 bases). CDR1 is MNHEY and CDR2 is SMNVEV in the germline V gene (reference sequence). The CDR3 is 13 amino acids. Trimming cost V 5 bases and J 13 bases, with 18 bases left between them. This CDR3 is CASSRREKETQFF. The CDR3 nucleotides are TGTGCCAGCAGTAGGAGGGAAAAAGAGACCCAGTTCTTC.